This TCR beta chain was documented in a study of regulatory T cells in long-lasting Graves disease. Study background: Newly diagnosed Graves' patients took antithyroid drugs under 3 months. Study-level points and caveats: Segments TRBV28, TRBJ1-2 and TRBJ2-5 showed preferential usage in persistent disease.

The sample holds a few counts of this clonotype. The target antigen is unknown. This may come from a read error, since a much larger clone is one base off. Arm-PCR of CDR3 regions and iRepertoire HTBI primers were the basis on which TCR beta libraries were built. Original processing methods: Spanning all samples, the identified segments comprised about 62 TRBV and some 14 TRBJ. A single record per CDR3 protein comes from TCRdb applying MiXCR to the multiplex PCR reads. TCRdb's processing, not the authors' own work, is the source of the V and J calls. In the table there are 200,000 to 250,000 distinct CDR3 sequences, roughly 21% of which are singletons. Time point noted: newly diagnosed GD, antithyroid drugs for less than 3 months. Extracted RNA from PBMCs served as the source of the TCR library. Criteria from the American Thyroid Association guidelines were applied to diagnose Graves' disease. CDR1 SGHNT and CDR2 YYREEE come from the germline V gene (reference sequence). The CDR3 consists of 12 residues. V was shortened by 4 bases and J by 0 bases, with 2 bases between the two germline ends.

J is TRBJ2-1 and V is TRBV5-4; no clear D. This specimen was peripheral blood mononuclear cells (PBMCs), taken at new diagnosis, from a patient treated with antithyroid drugs. The TCR was taken from a female donor with Graves disease. CDR3 coding DNA: TGTGCCAGCAGCGTCTCCTACAATGAGCAGTTCTTC. Its protein is CASSVSYNEQFF.